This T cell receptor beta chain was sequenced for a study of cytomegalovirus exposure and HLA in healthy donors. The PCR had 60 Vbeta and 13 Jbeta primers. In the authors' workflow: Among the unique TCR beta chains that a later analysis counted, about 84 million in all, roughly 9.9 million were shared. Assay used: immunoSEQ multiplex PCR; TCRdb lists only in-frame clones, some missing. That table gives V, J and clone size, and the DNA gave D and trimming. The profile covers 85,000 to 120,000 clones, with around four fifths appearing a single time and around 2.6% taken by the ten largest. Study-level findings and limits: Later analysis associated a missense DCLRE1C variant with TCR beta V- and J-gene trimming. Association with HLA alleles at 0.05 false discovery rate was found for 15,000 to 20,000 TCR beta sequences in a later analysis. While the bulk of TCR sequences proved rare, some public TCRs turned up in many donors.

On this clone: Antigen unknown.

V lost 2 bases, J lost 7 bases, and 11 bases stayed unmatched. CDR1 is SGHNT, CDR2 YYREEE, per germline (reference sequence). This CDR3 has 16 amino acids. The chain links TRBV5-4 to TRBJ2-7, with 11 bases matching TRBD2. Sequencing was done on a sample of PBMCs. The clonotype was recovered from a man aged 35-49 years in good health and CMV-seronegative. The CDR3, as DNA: TGTGCCAGCAGCTTAACTAGCGGGGGCCCCACCTTGGAGCAGTACTTC. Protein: CASSLTSGGPTLEQYF.